These 9 T cell receptor beta chains share one sample of origin, sequenced in a study of cytomegalovirus exposure and HLA in healthy donors. Amplification used 60 Vbeta primers and 13 Jbeta primers. Assay: immunoSEQ multiplex PCR; the TCRdb copy retains only in-frame clones and omits some. The data hold about 190,000 clones, with 78% observed a single time. Specimen: PBMCs. Receptors were obtained from a woman younger than 45 in good health and CMV-seropositive.

This chain links TRBV4-3 with TRBJ2-5; D not resolved. The CDR3 is made up of 13 amino acids. V was trimmed by 1 base and J by 7 bases, leaving 10 bases between them. Germline V lookup: CDR1 LGHNA, CDR2 YSLEER. CDR3 residues: CASSQGPAGTQYF. Written as DNA, the CDR3 is TGCGCCAGCAGCCAAGGGCCTGCTGGGACCCAGTACTTC.

The rearrangement links TRBV28 to TRBJ2-3; D not certain. V dropped 3 bases and J dropped 6 bases, with 7 bases sitting between them. This CDR3 is 12 amino acids long. CDR1 MDHEN and CDR2 SYDVKM come from the germline V gene. The CDR3 is CASSFYVDTQYF. Here the CDR3 DNA reads TGTGCCAGCAGTTTTTATGTGGATACGCAGTATTTT.

The gene calls are TRBV5-1 and TRBJ2-5, with D tentatively TRBD2 (6 bases). CDR1 and CDR2 (germline): SGHRS, YFSETQ. The V gene lost 5 bases and the J gene lost 2 bases, with 19 bases spanning the gap. The CDR3 has 16 residues. The CDR3 is CASRERRGGGQETQYF. The CDR3 DNA follows: TGCGCCAGCAGGGAGAGGAGGGGTGGAGGGCAAGAGACCCAGTACTTC. The full variable domain, its missing parts supplied by reference TRBV5-1 and TRBJ2-5, is KAGVTQTPRYLIKTRGQQVTLSCSPISGHRSVSWYQQTPGQGLQFLFEYFSETQRNKGNFPGRFSGRQFSNSRSEMNVSTLELGDSALYLCASRERRGGGQETQYFGPGTRLLVL.

CDR3 coding DNA: TGTGCCACCAGCAGACCCGGGGGGGGGAACACTGAAGCTTTCTTT. Translating gives CATSRPGGGNTEAFF. This chain links TRBV15 with TRBJ1-1, with D possibly TRBD1 on 5 matching bases. The CDR3 has 15 residues. From germline, CDR1 is LNHNV and CDR2 YYDKDF (reference sequence). Deletions cut 2 bases from V and 1 base from J, with 11 bases between.

The chain has TRBV4-1 and TRBJ1-1; D not resolved. Germline-derived CDR1 and CDR2 are MGHRA and YSYEKL. The CDR3 spans 15 residues. Trimming pared 3 bases from V and 7 bases from J, leaving 18 bases between. The CDR3 nucleotides are TGCGCCAGCAGCCAGGTACCCCCTGGGCTTAATGAAGCTTTCTTT. Amino acids: CASSQVPPGLNEAFF.

The chain is built from TRBV19 and TRBJ1-5; TRBD1 is a possible D gene (5 bases). CDR3 length: 16 amino acids. Germline assignment: CDR1 LNHDA and CDR2 SQIVND (reference sequence). Trimming cost V 4 bases and J 0 bases, with 13 bases left between them. The DNA for the CDR3 is TGTGCCAGTAGTACCCTCGGGGGGGGTAGCAATCAGCCCCAGCATTTT. Translation gives CASSTLGGGSNQPQHF.

The chain links TRBV27 to TRBJ2-1; TRBD2 matches 13 bases. This CDR3 comprises 16 residues. Germline V gene sequence: CDR1 MNHEY, CDR2 SMNVEV (reference sequence). V lost 4 bases to trimming and J lost 8 bases; unmatched junction nucleotides: 8. The CDR3 sequence is CASSSWTSGSAYEQFF. As DNA, the CDR3 is TGTGCCAGCAGTTCGTGGACTAGCGGGAGTGCGTATGAGCAGTTCTTC.

This clone appeared a single time. The rearrangement links TRBV27 to TRBJ1-2; no reliable D call. Between the trimmed V and J ends, which lost 5 bases and 2 bases, there was a span of 15 bases. Germline V CDR1 and CDR2: MNHEY, SMNVEV (reference sequence). The CDR3 runs 15 residues. In DNA, the CDR3 is TGTGCCAGCAGTACCGGGCGGGGTTGGAACTATGGCTACACCTTC. Its translation is CASSTGRGWNYGYTF.

The chain carries TRBV4-1 and TRBJ2-7, with 7 bases matching TRBD2. The germline V gene encodes CDR1 MGHRA and CDR2 YSYEKL. The CDR3 consists of 14 residues. After removal of 1 base from V and 2 bases from J, the junction contained 2 bases not matched to a gene. CDR3 in DNA: TGCGCCAGCAGCCAAGGGGGGGGGACCTACGAGCAGTACTTC. Protein product: CASSQGGGTYEQYF.